This TCR beta chain was observed in a study of human T cells and chemical hapten exposure (dated by TCRdb to the early 2020s). Regarding the complete study: For sensitization, 2% DPC in acetone was applied to a roughly 2 cm by roughly 2 cm area of upper inner arm skin. Throughout the study period of 20 to 25 weeks, patients also received therapeutic DPC doses to the scalp every week. Patch testing was performed on the upper back with Finn chambers containing 0.01% DPC, and the patch tests were scored after 6 days according to International Contact Dermatitis Research Group standards. The patient cohort, mostly female, included alopecia areata with under or over 50% scalp involvement, alopecia totalis and alopecia universalis. The libraries were sequenced as a pool, and the TCR yield per sample differed mostly because of small variations in library volumes within the pool. The study tracked peripheral blood TCR repertoire changes in vivo during primary and secondary sensitization to the hapten diphenylcyclopropenone (DPC) in alopecia patients. Blood was sampled from patients pre-sensitization (week 0) and at 2, 6 and about 24 weeks after DPC sensitization. Blood for TCR sequencing was provided by twenty-nine alopecia patients at one to four time points (pre-sensitization, 2, 6 and 24 weeks).

From the cysteine up to the phenylalanine, the CDR3 has a length of 15 residues. Only the CDR3 DNA is retained, 45 bases long and in frame from the first base. Relative to germline, V is 0 bases shorter and J is 8 bases shorter, with 15 bases between their ends. Via the germline V gene, CDR1 is SGHRS and CDR2 YFSETQ. This clonotype showed up just a few times. The antigen it binds to is not known. The sample holds no much larger clone one base away, and base qualities are not on file. Library prep was done by RACE. This sample was sequenced with a NextSeq 500. During library preparation, unique molecular identifiers were attached to individual cDNA molecules so that TCRs could be counted quantitatively and reproducibly. Both TCR alpha and TCR beta chains were sequenced from each blood RNA sample. The original methods were these. The median number of TCRs per sample was approximately 96,000, ranging from about 20,000 to 750,000. The Decombinator software suite was used to annotate the V, J and CDR3 of the TCR reads. For PS versus PT1 abundance plots, all samples were subsampled to the same number of TCRs (28,000). TCRs were defined as expanded if absent before sensitization and observed at least eight times at the 2-week time point. Starting from the raw public reads, TCRdb applied fastp trimming at Q25, assembled clones with MiXCR and retained in-frame beta chains. Every distinct CDR3 protein forms one entry, paired with its most common genes and DNA. The V and J calls follow TCRdb's processing rather than the paper's. For this sample the table gives approximately 400,000 distinct CDR3 sequences, of which 4% to 6% were detected only once. The top ten clones comprise 2.6% of the sample.

The full study reports these points: Patch test score correlated positively with the number of PT1 expanded TCRs, reaching significance at thresholds 8, 16 and 32 but not at 4. After repeated subsampling, the strength of the expansion versus patch-test correlation and the threshold at which it became significant changed. Significantly more large CDR3 similarity clusters were formed by expanded TCRs than by pre-sensitization or healthy control sets, consistent with antigen-driven responses. Because all patients had alopecia, a presumed autoimmune disease, the immune response of the patients might differ from that of healthy individuals. DPC sensitization did not change how many TCRs were above 1 in 1000 frequency, and no evidence was found of alterations in global repertoire structure.

Reading the label with the study, this specimen's time point is: pre-sensitization, week 0. The sample's treatment or condition label is to be understood as: therapeutic diphenylcyclopropenone sensitization with weekly scalp DPC. At each patch-test visit, blood was drawn before the patch test was applied. Patients were considered eligible if aged 18 to 70, diagnosed with alopecia and deemed suitable for DPC therapy, and patients were excluded if pregnant. Total RNA was isolated from unfractionated whole blood collected in Tempus Blood RNA tubes. The sequences come from whole blood, collected in connection with sensitization to the hapten diphenylcyclopropenone (DPC). The TCR was taken from a woman aged 45-65 years with alopecia areata. Some clones in this sample may be carry-over from other donors' samples. Recombination linked TRBV5-1 to TRBJ2-1; D gene: possibly TRBD1, on 7 matching bases. This receptor carries the CDR3 CASSLAQAGGHEQFF. The nucleotides read TGCGCCAGCAGCTTGGCCCAGGCAGGGGGGCATGAGCAGTTCTTC.